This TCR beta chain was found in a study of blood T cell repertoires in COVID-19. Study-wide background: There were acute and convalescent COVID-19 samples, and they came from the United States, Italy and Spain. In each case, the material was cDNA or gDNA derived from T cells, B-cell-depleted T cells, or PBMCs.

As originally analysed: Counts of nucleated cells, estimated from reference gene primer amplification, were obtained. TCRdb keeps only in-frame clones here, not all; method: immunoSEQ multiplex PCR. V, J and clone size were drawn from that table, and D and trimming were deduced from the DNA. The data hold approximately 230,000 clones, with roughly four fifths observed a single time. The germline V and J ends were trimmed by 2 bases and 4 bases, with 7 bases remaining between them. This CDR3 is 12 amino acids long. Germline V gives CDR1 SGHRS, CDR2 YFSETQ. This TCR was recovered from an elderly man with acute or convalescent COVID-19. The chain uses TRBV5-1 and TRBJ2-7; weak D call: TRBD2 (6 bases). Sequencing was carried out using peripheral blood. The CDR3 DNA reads TGCGCCAGCAGCTTCGGAGGGTACGAGCAGTACTTC. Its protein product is CASSFGGYEQYF.